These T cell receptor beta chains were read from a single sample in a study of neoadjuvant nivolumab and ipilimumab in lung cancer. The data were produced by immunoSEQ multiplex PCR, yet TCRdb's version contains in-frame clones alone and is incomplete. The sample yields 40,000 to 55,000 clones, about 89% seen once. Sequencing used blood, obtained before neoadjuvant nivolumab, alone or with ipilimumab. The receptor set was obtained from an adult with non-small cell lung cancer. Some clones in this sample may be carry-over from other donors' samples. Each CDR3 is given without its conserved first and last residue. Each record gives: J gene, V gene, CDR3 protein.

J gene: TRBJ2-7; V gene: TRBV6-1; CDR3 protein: ASSEALGEGHRPYEQY
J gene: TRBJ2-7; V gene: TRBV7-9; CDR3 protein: ASSQVGGREYEQY
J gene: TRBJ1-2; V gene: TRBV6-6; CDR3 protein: ASSTRQEKNYGYT
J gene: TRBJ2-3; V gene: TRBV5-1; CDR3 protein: ASRLRTGTGGSDTQY
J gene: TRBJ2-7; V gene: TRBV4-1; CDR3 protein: ASSLDTSYEQY
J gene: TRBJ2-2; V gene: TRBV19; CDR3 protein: ASRAPGQNTGELF
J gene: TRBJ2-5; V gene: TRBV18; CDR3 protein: ASSPDRGLGETQY
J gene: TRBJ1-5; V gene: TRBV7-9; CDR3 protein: ASSLVKGGGGQPQH
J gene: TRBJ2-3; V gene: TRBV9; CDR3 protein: ASSVAGKLHTDTQY
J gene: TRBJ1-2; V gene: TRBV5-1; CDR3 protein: ASRGGPSNYGYT
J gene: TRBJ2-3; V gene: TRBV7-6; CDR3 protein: ASSPQRDTQY
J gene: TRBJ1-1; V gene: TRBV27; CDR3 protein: ASSPPRQGYHTEAF
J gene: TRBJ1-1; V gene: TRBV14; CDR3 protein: ASSLRRISEAF
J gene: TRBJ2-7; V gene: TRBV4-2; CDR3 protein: ASSQDDVGGSYANEQY
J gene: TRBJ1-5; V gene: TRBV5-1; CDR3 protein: ASSEQGASNQPQH
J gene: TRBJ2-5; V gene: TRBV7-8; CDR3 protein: ASSLGEKETQY
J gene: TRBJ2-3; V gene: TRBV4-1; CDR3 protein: ASSQRDTSTDTQY
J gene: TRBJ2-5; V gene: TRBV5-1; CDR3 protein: ASSFGVGSEETQY
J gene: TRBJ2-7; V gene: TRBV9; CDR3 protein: ASSVRPNYEQY
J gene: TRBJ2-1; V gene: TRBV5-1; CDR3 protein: ASGTSGLYNEQF
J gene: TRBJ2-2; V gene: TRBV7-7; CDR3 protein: ASSFRNTGELF
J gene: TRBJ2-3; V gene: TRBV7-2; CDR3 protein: ASSIGTSGRSDTQY
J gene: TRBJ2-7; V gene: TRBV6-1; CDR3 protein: ASNMLLLGQNEQY
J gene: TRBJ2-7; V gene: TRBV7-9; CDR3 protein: ASSPGGGSISEQY
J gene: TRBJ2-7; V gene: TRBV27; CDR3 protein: AGPPEY
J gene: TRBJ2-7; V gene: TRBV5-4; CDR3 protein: ASSLGLAVNEQY
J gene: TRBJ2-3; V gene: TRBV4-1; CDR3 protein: ASSQDPQDTQY
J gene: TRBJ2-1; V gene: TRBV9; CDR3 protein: ASSSWGSYNEQF
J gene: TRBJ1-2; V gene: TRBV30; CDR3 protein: AWSGDRRRPSYGYT
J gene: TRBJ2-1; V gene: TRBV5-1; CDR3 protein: ASSWPLAGGPYEQF
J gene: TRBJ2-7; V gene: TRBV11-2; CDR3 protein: ASSRSGGTYEQY
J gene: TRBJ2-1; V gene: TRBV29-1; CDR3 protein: SVEHGAREQF
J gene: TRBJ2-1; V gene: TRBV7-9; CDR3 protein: ASSSREEGLGQF
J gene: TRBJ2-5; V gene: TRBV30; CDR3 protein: AWTGGAGETQY
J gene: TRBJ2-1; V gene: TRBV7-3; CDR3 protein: ASRLSGSPYNEQF
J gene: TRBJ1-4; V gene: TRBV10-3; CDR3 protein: AISGRGGNEKLF
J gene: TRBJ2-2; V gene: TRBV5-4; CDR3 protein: ASSLAGRAAGELF
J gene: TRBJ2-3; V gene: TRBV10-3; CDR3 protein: AIGTPSTDTQY
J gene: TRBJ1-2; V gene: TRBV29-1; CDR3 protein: SGRALFAGYGYT
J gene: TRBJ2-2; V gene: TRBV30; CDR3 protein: AFHRGTGELF
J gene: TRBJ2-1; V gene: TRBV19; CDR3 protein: ASSMSGAAISYNEQF